This T cell receptor beta chain was sequenced during a study of cytomegalovirus exposure and HLA in healthy donors. At the level of the study: As released early, the data held 65 million to 90 million unique TCRs from HLA-typed donors.

Regarding donors, all were healthy bone marrow donors. Comment on this clone: The antigen remains undetermined.

PCR was performed using 60 Vbeta and 13 Jbeta primers. TCRdb's copy holds only in-frame clones and misses some; the assay was immunoSEQ multiplex PCR. The sample holds more than 85,000 clones, about 74% seen once. This CDR3 spans 14 amino acids. V was shortened by 3 bases and J by 4 bases, with 12 bases between the two germline ends. In germline, CDR1 is SGDLS, CDR2 YYNGEE. Broader study findings: Most of the CMV-associated TCR beta chains (in a later analysis) appeared to be HLA-restricted. In a later analysis, parvovirus B19, influenza, CMV and Epstein-Barr virus appeared linked to several top co-occurrence clusters.

The source is a female donor in good health and CMV-seronegative. The sequenced sample was PBMCs. The chain carries TRBV9 and TRBJ2-3; D is unclear. The CDR3 nucleotides read TGTGCCAGCAGCGGGTGGAGAACCCCAGATACGCAGTATTTT. Translation: CASSGWRTPDTQYF.